This T cell receptor beta chain was captured by sequencing in a study of vaccination effects on CD4 cells after COVID-19. V dropped 4 bases and J dropped 0 bases, with 17 bases sitting between them. This CDR3 region has 16 residues. The V gene's germline CDR1 is SGHNT and CDR2 YYREEE (reference sequence). Subsequent to less than 13 days of culture, CD4+ T cells were isolated. This individual tested PCR-positive for SARS-CoV-2 infection between March and December 2020. The vaccine given was either BNT162b2 or mRNA-1273, in two doses. Profiling relied on immunoSEQ multiplex PCR, and the TCRdb table lists in-frame clones only, not all of them. The sample shows 30,000 to 35,000 clones, roughly four fifths of them seen only once. For this clone: Antigen: not known.

This receptor was taken from a human donor who had a prior SARS-CoV-2 infection. This specimen consisted of CD4+ T cells from PBMCs cultured without peptide, obtained after COVID-19 vaccination. The chain joins TRBV5-4 to TRBJ2-7; D is unresolved. CDR3 coding DNA: TGTGCCAGCAGCGAATCCGCAGTCGTCAGCTCCTACGAGCAGTACTTC. Translation gives CASSESAVVSSYEQYF.